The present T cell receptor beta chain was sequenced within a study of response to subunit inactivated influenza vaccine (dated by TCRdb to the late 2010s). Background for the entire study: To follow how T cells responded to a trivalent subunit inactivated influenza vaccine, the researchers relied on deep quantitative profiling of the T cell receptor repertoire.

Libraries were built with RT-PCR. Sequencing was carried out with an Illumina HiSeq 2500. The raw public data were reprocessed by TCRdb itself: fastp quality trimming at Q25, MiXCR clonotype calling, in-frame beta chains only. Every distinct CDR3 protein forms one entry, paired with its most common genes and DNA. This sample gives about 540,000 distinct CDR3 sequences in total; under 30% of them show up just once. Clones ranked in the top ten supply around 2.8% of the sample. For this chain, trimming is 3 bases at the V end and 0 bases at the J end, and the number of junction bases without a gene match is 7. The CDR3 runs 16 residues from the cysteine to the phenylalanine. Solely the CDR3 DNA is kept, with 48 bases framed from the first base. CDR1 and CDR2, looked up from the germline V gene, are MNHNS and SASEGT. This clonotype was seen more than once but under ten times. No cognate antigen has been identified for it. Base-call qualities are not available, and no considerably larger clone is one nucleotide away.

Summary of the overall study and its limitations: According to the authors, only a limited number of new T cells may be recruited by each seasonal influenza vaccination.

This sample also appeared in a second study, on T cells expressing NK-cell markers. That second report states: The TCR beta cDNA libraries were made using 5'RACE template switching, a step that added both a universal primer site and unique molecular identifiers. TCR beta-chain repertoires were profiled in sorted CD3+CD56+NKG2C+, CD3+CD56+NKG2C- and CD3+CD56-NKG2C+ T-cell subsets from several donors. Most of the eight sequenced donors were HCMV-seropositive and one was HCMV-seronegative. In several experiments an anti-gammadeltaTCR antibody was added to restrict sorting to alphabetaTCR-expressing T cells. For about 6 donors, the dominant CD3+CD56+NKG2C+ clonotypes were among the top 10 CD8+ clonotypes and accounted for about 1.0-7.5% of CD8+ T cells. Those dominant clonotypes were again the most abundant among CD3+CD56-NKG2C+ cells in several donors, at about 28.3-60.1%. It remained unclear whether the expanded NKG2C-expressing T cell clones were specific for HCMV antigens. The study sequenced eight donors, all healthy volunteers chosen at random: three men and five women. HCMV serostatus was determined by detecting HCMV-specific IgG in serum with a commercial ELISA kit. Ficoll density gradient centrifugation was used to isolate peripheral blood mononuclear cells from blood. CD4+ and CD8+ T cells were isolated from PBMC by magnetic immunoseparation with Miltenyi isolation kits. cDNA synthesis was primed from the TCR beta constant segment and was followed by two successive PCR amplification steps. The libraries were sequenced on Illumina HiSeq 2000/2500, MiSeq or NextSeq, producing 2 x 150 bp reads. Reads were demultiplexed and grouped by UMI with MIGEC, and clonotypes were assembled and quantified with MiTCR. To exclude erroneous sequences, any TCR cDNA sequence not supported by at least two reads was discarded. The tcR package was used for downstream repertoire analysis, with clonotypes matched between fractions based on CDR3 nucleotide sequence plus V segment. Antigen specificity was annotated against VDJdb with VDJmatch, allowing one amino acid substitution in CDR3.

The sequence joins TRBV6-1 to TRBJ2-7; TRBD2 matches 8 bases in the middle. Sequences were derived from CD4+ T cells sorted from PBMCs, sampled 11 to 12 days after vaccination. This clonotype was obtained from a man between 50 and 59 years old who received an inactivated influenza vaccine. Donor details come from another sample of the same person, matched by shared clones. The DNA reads TGTGCCAGCAGTGATATAGCGGGACTCTTCTCCTACGAGCAGTACTTC. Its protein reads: CASSDIAGLFSYEQYF.